This TCR beta chain originates from a study of blood T cell repertoires in COVID-19 (dated by TCRdb to 2020 to 2021). Broadly, across the study: Collaborator samples came from the United States, Italy and Spain and covered acute and convalescent phases of COVID-19. Where available, HLA class I and class II types were taken from metadata supplied by the sample provider and were not determined by assay-based typing. The samples were drawn from two sources: the first 160 participants of the ongoing ImmuneRACE study, and 1,000 to 1,500 subjects contributed by 6 global collaborators. The dataset comprised deeply sampled blood TCRbeta repertoires from subjects exposed to, actively infected with, or recovered from COVID-19. The repertoires were made available in a free public database intended to serve as a resource for research on the immune response to SARS-CoV-2. Sample metadata almost always included a de-identified subject ID, COVID-19 status, age in years and sex. The prospective study material was composed of cDNA or gDNA derived from T cells, B-cell-depleted T cells, or PBMCs. The investigation overall reported the following: The quantity of clinical and demographic metadata differed by source and by participant and was supplied without curation.

Enrolling through a virtual design, the prospective study's participants ranged in age from roughly 18 to 89 years and lived across roughly 24 United States geographic areas. Cohort assignment in the prospective study relied on participant-reported clinical history from a screening survey and a study questionnaire. Recovered participants in ImmuneRACE Cohort 3 were defined by two consecutive negative NP/OP PCR tests, clearance by a healthcare professional, or resolution of symptoms. In the prospective study, mobile phlebotomists collected whole blood, serum and a nasopharyngeal or oropharyngeal swab from each participant. Additional blood draws and questionnaires over a 2-month period could optionally be provided by prospective study participants. Before DNA extraction, blood samples from the prospective study were shipped at room temperature or frozen. Remarks on this clone: Its antigen is currently not known. Within one base of it there is no much larger clone, and no base qualities were kept.

The V end gives up 5 bases and the J end 0 bases, leaving 19 bases in the junction not matched to a gene. Including the terminal cysteine and phenylalanine, the CDR3 comprises 20 residues. The only DNA kept is the CDR3, 60 bases in frame from the first base. In the germline V gene (reference sequence), CDR1 corresponds to SGHNT and CDR2 to YYREEE. TCRbeta CDR3 regions were amplified from genomic DNA using the immunoSEQ Assay, a bias-controlled multiplex PCR. The authors' analysis ran thus. Nucleated cell counts per sample were estimated from amplification of reference gene primers within the assay. Sequence reads were collapsed and filtered to measure the absolute abundance of every unique TCRbeta CDR3 rearrangement. For each sample, productive Simpson clonality was calculated by taking the square root of Simpson's diversity index across productive rearrangements. This immuneACCESS table, as held by TCRdb, lists in-frame sequences with V and J called but not all clones. Of the missing ones, under half trace to an unresolved V gene in checked studies; the others have no known cause. That table gives V, J and clone size, and the DNA gave D and trimming. For this sample the table gives about 250,000 clones, of which approximately 90% were detected only once. In total, the top ten clones hold 2.5% to 3.5% of the sample.

Sequencing was carried out using PBMCs or T cells enriched from blood (not recorded which). The sequence links TRBV5-4 to TRBJ2-1, and 8 bases in between align with TRBD2. The receptor was isolated from a woman between 50 and 59 years old who had recovered from COVID-19. The CDR3: CASRSEAPILAGRSYNEQFF. The DNA sequence reads TGTGCCAGCAGATCTGAGGCACCAATCCTAGCGGGCCGCTCCTACAATGAGCAGTTCTTC.